The entry that follows covers one T cell receptor beta chain sequence. The target antigen is unknown. Different DNA sequences within this sample yield the same CDR3. As defined, naive CD8 cells were CD45RO-negative and positively selected for CCR7, with terminally differentiated effector memory CD45RA+ cells excluded. CDR3 length: 11 amino acids. Germline assignment: CDR1 SGDLS and CDR2 YYNGEE. Trimming left V 3 bases short and J 8 bases short, with 8 bases between. Each PCR replicate from the sorted subsets contained about 200 ng DNA, which is tens of thousands of T cell genomes. TCRdb's table, derived via immunoSEQ multiplex PCR, lists solely in-frame clones and lacks some. The data hold a few million clones, with around 93% observed a single time. The sample is drawn from a study of shared clonotypes between healthy human individuals. Study-wide results and caveats: Clonotypes that were shared across a few donors made up around 5% of naive CD4 clonotypes.

The sequence derives from a man aged 18 to 29 in good health. Some clones in this sample may be carry-over from other donors' samples. The chain employs TRBV9 and TRBJ1-2; unclear D gene. The sequenced sample consisted of naive CD8+ T cells from PBMCs. CDR3 in amino acids: CASSAGLGYTF. The CDR3 DNA is TGTGCCAGCAGCGCCGGCTTGGGCTACACCTTC.